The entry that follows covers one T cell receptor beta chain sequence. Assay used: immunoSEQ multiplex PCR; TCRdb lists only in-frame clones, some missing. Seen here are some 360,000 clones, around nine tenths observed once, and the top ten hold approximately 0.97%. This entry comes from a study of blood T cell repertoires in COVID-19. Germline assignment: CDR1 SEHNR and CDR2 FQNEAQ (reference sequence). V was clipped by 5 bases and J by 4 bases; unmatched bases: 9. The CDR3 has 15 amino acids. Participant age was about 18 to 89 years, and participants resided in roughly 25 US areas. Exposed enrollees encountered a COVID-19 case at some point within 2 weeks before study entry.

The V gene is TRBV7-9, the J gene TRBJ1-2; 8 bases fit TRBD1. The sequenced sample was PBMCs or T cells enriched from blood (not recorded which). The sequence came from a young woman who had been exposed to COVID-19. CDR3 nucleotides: TGTGCCAGCAGCCCCCCGGACAGGGCTGTCTATGGCTACACCTTC. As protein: CASSPPDRAVYGYTF.